This section outlines one T cell receptor (beta chain) sequence together with its context. The data originate from a study of blood T cell repertoires in COVID-19. The CDR3 is 11 residues long. V lost 11 bases, J lost 4 bases, and 4 bases stayed unmatched. Method: immunoSEQ multiplex PCR; TCRdb's copy keeps in-frame clones and lacks some. The sample contains roughly 130,000 clones, over 80% of which appear only once. J is TRBJ1-1 and V is TRBV12-3 or TRBV12-4, with 7 positions matching TRBD1. The source of this sequence is a man aged 55 to 70 with active or convalescent COVID-19. Source material: peripheral blood. The CDR3 DNA follows: TGTGCCGGCAAGGGGGCCACTGAAGCTTTCTTT. Translated: CAGKGATEAFF.